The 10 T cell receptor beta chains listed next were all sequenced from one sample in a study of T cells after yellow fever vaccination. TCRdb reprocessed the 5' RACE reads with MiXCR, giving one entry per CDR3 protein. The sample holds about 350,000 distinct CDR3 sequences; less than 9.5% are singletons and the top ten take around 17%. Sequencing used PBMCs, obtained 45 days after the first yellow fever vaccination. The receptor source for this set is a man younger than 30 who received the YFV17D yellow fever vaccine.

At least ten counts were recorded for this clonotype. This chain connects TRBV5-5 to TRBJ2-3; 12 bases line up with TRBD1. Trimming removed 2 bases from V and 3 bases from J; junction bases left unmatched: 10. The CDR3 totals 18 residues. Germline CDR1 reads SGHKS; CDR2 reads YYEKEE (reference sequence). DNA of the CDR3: TGTGCCAGCAGCTTCACCCCAACGGGACAGGGGGCGACAGATACGCAGTATTTT. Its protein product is CASSFTPTGQGATDTQYF.

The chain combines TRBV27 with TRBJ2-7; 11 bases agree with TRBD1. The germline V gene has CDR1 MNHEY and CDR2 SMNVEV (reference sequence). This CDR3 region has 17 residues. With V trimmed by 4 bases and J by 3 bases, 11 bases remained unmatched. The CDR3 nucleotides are TGTGCCAGCAGTTCGTCTGCCTGGGACAGGGGGTTCTACGAGCAGTACTTC. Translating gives CASSSSAWDRGFYEQYF.

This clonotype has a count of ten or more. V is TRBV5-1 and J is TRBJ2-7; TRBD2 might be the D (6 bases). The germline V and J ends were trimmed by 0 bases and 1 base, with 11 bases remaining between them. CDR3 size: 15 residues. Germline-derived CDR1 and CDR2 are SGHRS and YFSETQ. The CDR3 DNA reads TGCGCCAGCAGCTTGGGTGGCGGGGTTTCCTACGAGCAGTACTTC. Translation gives CASSLGGGVSYEQYF.

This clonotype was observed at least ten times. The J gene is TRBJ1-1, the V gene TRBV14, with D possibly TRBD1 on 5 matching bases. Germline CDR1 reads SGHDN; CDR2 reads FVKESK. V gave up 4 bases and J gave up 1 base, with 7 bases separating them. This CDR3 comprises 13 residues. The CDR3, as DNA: TGTGCCAGCAGCCGCGACAGGAACACTGAAGCTTTCTTT. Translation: CASSRDRNTEAFF.

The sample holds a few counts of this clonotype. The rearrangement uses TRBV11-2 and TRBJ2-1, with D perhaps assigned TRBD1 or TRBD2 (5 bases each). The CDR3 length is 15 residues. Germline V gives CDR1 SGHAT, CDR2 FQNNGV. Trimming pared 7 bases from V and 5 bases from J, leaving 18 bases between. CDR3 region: CASNFDLGVNNEQFF. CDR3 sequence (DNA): TGTGCCAGCAACTTCGATCTGGGGGTCAACAATGAGCAGTTCTTC.

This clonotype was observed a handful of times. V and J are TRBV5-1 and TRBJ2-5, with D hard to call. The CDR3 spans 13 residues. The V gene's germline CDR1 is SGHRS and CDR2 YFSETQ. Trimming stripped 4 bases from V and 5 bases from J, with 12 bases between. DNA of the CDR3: TGCGCCAGCAGCCAGCAGGTGTTGGAGACCCAGTACTTC. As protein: CASSQQVLETQYF.

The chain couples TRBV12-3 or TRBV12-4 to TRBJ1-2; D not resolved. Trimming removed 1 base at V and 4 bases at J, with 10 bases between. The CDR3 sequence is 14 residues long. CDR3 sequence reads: CASSLDGVVYGYTF. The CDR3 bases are TGTGCCAGCAGTTTAGACGGAGTAGTCTATGGCTACACCTTC.

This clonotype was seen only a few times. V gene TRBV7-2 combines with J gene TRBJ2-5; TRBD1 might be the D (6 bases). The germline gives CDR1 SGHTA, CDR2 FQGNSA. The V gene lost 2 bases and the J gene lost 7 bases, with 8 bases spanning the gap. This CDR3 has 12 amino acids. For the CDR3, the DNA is TGTGCCAGCAGCTTAACCAGGGGGACCCAGTACTTC. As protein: CASSLTRGTQYF.

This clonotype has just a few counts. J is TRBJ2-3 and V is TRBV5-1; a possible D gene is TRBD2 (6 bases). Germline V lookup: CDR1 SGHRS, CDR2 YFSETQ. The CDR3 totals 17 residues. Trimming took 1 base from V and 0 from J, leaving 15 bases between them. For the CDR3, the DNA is TGCGCCAGCAGCTTGAGGAGGGCCGGTCCTAGCACAGATACGCAGTATTTT. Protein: CASSLRRAGPSTDTQYF.

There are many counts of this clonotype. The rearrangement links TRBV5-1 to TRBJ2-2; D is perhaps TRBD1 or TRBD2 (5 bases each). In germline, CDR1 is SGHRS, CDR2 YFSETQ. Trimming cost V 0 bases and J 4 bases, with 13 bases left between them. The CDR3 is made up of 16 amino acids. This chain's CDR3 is CASSLEGTVGTGELFF. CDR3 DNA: TGCGCCAGCAGCTTGGAGGGGACCGTTGGCACCGGGGAGCTGTTTTTT.